This T cell receptor (delta chain) appears in the sequencing data of a study of gamma-delta T cells after stem cell transplantation. The CDR3 spans 17 residues. V lost 3 bases, J lost 0 bases, and 11 bases stayed unmatched. Germline V CDR1 and CDR2: GEAIGNYY, EKD. This clone was seen only a few times. A much larger clonotype is one base distant, so this may be a read error. Distinct nucleotide sequences in the sample also encode this CDR3. TCRdb reapplied CATT to the RT-PCR reads. The sample shows fewer than 3,500 delta-chain clones, roughly 3.4% of them seen only once. The clonotype originates from a human donor. It is not recorded whose cells these are; they may come from a transplant donor. The specimen was gamma-delta T cells. The chain couples TRDV2 to TRDJ1; 8 bases line up with TRDD3. The DNA for the CDR3 is TGTGCCTGTGACTCCCTGGGGGAAAAATCGTACACCGATAAACTCATCTTT. Translated, it gives CACDSLGEKSYTDKLIF.